This TCR beta chain comes out of a study of T cell responses to AZD1222 COVID-19 vaccine. Broader study findings: The donors showed a predominance of white British ancestry and of females, with possible underestimation of clonal diversity. Baseline seropositives among AZD1222 recipients totaled only five to seven. Nearly half of spike-specific TCRs reportedly target variant regions that are unmutated in the B.1.351 and B.1.1.7 variants. Two AZD1222 doses significantly raised spike-specific TCR breadth and depth over controls.

Germline values: CDR1 GTSNPN, CDR2 SVGIG (reference sequence). The length of the CDR3 is 17 residues. The J segment lost 7 bases and the V segment lost 0 bases, leaving 15 bases of the junction unmatched. The assay was immunoSEQ multiplex PCR, and TCRdb's table has in-frame clones only and misses some. The repertoire holds about 130,000 clones, with roughly 93% as singletons. This clone was observed a single time. Antigen: not known. The sequences come from peripheral blood, collected on day 0 of AZD1222 vaccination. The source is an adult in good health. The chain is built from TRBV30 and TRBJ2-1, with 7 bases lining up with TRBD1. The CDR3 here is CAWSVRGRGPGRNEQFF. The CDR3 bases are TGTGCCTGGAGTGTTAGGGGGCGAGGGCCGGGTCGAAATGAGCAGTTCTTC.